These 10 T cell receptor beta chains share one sample of origin, sequenced in a study of T cells in Graves' hyperthyroidism and ophthalmopathy. Researchers amplified the TCR beta CDR3 regions from RNA transcripts. First-round RT-PCR of the TCR CDR3 relied on the HTBI primer set. TCRdb called the multiplex PCR reads again in MiXCR, with one record for every CDR3 protein. The table records 550,000 to 700,000 distinct CDR3 sequences, 14% to 15% of them present only once. Sequenced input: blood. The origin of the receptors is a woman aged 40 to 50 with Graves' ophthalmopathy.

This clonotype was recorded many times. The chain joins TRBV12-3 or TRBV12-4 to TRBJ1-1, with D unclear. V was shortened by 1 base and J by 4 bases, with 10 bases between the two germline ends. The CDR3 spans 14 residues. The CDR3 region has the DNA TGTGCCAGCAGTTTAGGTGCTATTGGCACTGAAGCTTTCTTT. Protein product: CASSLGAIGTEAFF.

This clonotype was seen many times. The genes are TRBV27 and TRBJ2-5; 12 nucleotides match TRBD2. The junction had 13 bases not matched to a gene; V was cut back by 5 bases and J by 0 bases. The CDR3 consists of 19 residues. Germline CDR1 and CDR2: MNHEY and SMNVEV (reference sequence). The CDR3 bases are TGTGCCAGCAGTGTGGGAGGCCTAGCGGGAGGGCCGAACCAAGAGACCCAGTACTTC. Translating gives CASSVGGLAGGPNQETQYF.

This clonotype was picked up many times. The rearrangement joins TRBV7-8 to TRBJ1-1; D unclear. The CDR3 has 13 residues. V was pared by 7 bases and J by 8 bases, with 17 bases between. Looked up from germline, CDR1 is SGHVS and CDR2 is FQNEAQ. The CDR3 DNA sequence: TGTGCCAGCACCCCTCAAGGGAGCAGCGAAGCTTTCTTT. Residues: CASTPQGSSEAFF.

This clonotype was seen repeatedly, ten times or more. This sequence joins TRBV12-3 or TRBV12-4 and TRBJ2-2; 7 nucleotides align to TRBD2. V gave up 6 bases and J gave up 4 bases; unmatched junction bases: 5. The CDR3 has 14 residues. The CDR3 here is CASRKAGSTGELFF. As DNA, the CDR3 is TGTGCCAGCAGAAAAGCGGGAAGCACCGGGGAGCTGTTTTTT.

This clonotype was found many times. The chain joins TRBV18 to TRBJ1-1; TRBD1 is a possible D gene (5 bases). Germline V CDR1 and CDR2: KGHSH, LQKENI. Trimming pared 0 bases from V and 10 bases from J, leaving 15 bases between. The CDR3 is 14 residues long. The CDR3: CASSPPLQGSRAFF. The CDR3 DNA is TGTGCCAGCTCACCACCCCTCCAGGGATCGCGAGCTTTCTTT.

At least ten counts were recorded for this clonotype. The genes are TRBV19 and TRBJ2-4, with 11 bases that match TRBD2. Germline V gene sequence: CDR1 LNHDA, CDR2 SQIVND (reference sequence). This CDR3 spans 16 amino acids. V was clipped by 5 bases and J by 0 bases; unmatched bases: 3. CDR3 nucleotides: TGTGCCAGTAGTGCCGGACTAGCGGGAGCCAAAAACATTCAGTACTTC. It codes for CASSAGLAGAKNIQYF.

The sample holds many counts of this clonotype. The chain combines TRBV24-1 with TRBJ2-5; D gene ambiguous. The CDR3 has 14 residues. Germline V gene sequence: CDR1 KGHDR, CDR2 SFDVKD. V shed 0 bases and J shed 2 bases, with 6 bases lying between them. CDR3 in DNA: TGTGCCACCAGTGATTTGGGAACGCAAGAGACCCAGTACTTC. Translated: CATSDLGTQETQYF.

This clonotype was observed at least ten times. CDR3 protein: CAINSDRSSYEQYF. The CDR3 DNA reads as TGTGCCATTAACTCAGACAGGAGCTCCTACGAGCAGTACTTC. The rearrangement joins TRBV19 to TRBJ2-7, with D perhaps TRBD1 (6 bases). Germline loops: CDR1 LNHDA, CDR2 SQIVND (reference sequence). CDR3 size: 14 residues. V lost 10 bases and J 0 bases, leaving 16 bases between the germline ends.

The chain combines TRBV3-1 with TRBJ1-1; the D gene is possibly TRBD1 (5 bases). V was pared by 4 bases and J by 10 bases, with 19 bases between. Germline CDR1 is LGHDT and CDR2 is YNNKEL (reference sequence). This CDR3 spans 14 amino acids. The CDR3 sequence: CASSPPGGVGGAFF. CDR3 nucleotides: TGTGCCAGCAGCCCCCCGGGAGGGGTCGGGGGAGCTTTCTTT.

This clonotype was seen a few times. The chain carries TRBV12-3 or TRBV12-4 and TRBJ2-3; TRBD2 might be the D (7 bases). V was pared by 6 bases and J by 13 bases, with 20 bases between. There are 13 residues in the CDR3. The CDR3 reads CASSLGRGRVEYF. CDR3 DNA: TGTGCCAGCAGCCTTGGGCGGGGGCGGGTAGAGTATTTT.